The clone carrying this TCR beta chain was observed many times. The antigen is undetermined. V was shortened by 3 bases and J by 3 bases, with 11 bases between the two germline ends. The CDR3 spans 14 residues. Germline CDR1 and CDR2: SGHTA and FQGTGA. Participants with hyperthyroidism, aged 18 to 65, were newly diagnosed with under 2 months' duration. Orbital computed tomography, thyroid ultrasound, TRAb, serum thyroxine and clinical symptoms formed the basis of diagnosis. The data belong to a study of Graves' ophthalmopathy and Graves' hyperthyroidism. RNA transcripts provided the template for amplifying TCR beta CDR3 regions. HTBI-primed first-round RT-PCR preceded second-round multiplex PCR. TCRdb reprocessed the multiplex PCR reads with MiXCR, giving one entry per CDR3 protein. This sample has 400,000 to 450,000 distinct CDR3 sequences, with around 21% found just once. General study points: In blood, most expanded thyroid clonotypes above 0.001 frequency were also detected.

The TCR originated in a woman younger than 30 with stable Graves' hyperthyroidism. Sample: peripheral blood. The V gene is TRBV7-3, the J gene TRBJ1-1; possibly TRBD1 for D (5 bases). CDR3 residues: CASSFGGRDTEAFF. DNA of the CDR3: TGTGCCAGCAGCTTCGGGGGTAGGGACACTGAAGCTTTCTTT. The variable domain in full, completed from reference TRBV7-3 and TRBJ1-1, reads GAGVSQTPSNKVTEKGKYVELRCDPISGHTALYWYRQSLGQGPEFLIYFQGTGAADDSGLPNDRFFAVRPEGSVSTLKIQRTERGDSAVYLCASSFGGRDTEAFFGQGTRLTVV.